The sequence of this T cell receptor beta chain was determined in a study of memory CD4+ T cells and cytomegalovirus serostatus. The overall study: Of the healthy Belgian adults, 9 were CMV seropositive and about 24 seronegative.

There are 17 residues in the CDR3. Germline V gives CDR1 MDHEN, CDR2 SYDVKM. V was clipped by 6 bases and J by 4 bases; unmatched bases: 9. A word on this clone: Its target is not known.

The assay was immunoSEQ multiplex PCR, and TCRdb's table has in-frame clones only and misses some. The data hold some 39,000 clones, with roughly 77% observed a single time. Study conclusions and caveats: A US-trained random forest predicted CMV serostatus with median AUC around 0.91.

The sort gate was single viable CD3+CD4+CD8-CD45RO+ cells for memory CD4+ T cells. The rearrangement uses TRBV28 and TRBJ2-5; 15 nucleotides agree with TRBD2. The sequence came from an adult in good health and CMV-seronegative. The sample consisted of memory CD4+ T cells from blood. The CDR3 spells CASSRTSGGAWGETQYF. The DNA for the CDR3 is TGTGCCAGCAGCCGGACTAGCGGGGGGGCCTGGGGAGAGACCCAGTACTTC.